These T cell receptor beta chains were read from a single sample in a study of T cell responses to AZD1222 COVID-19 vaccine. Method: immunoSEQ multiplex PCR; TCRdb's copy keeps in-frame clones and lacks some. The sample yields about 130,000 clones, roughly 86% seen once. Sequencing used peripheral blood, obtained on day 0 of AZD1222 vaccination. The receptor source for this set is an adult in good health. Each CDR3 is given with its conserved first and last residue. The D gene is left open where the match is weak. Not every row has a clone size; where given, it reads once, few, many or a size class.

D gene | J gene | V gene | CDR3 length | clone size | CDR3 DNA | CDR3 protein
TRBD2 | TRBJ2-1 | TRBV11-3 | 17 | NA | TGTGCCAGCAGCCCCGGGGTAGCGGGTACCTCCTACAATGAGCAGTTCTTC | CASSPGVAGTSYNEQFF
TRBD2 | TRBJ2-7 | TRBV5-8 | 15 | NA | TGTGCCAGCAGCTTGGGCGGGGGGCGCCAAGACGAGCAGTACTTC | CASSLGGGRQDEQYF
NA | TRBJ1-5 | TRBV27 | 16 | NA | TGTGCCAGCAGTTTATTGGGGGGATATAGCAATCAGCCCCAGCATTTT | CASSLLGGYSNQPQHF
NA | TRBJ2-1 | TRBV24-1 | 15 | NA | TGTGCCACCAGTGATTTTAGAGGACGAACAGATGAGCAGTTCTTC | CATSDFRGRTDEQFF
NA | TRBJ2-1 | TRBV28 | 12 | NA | TGTGCCAGCCGTCCCAGCTTCGATGAGCAGTTCTTC | CASRPSFDEQFF
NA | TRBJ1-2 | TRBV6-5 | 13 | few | TGTGCCAGCAGTTACTCGCAAAACTATGGCTACACCTTC | CASSYSQNYGYTF
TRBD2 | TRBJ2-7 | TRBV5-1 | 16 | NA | TGCGCCAGCAGCTTGACGGAAGGGACTAGTGGGGGTAAGCAGTACTTC | CASSLTEGTSGGKQYF
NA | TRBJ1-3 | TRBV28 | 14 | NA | TGTGCCAGCAGTTTAGTAGGGGCTGGAAACACCATATATTTT | CASSLVGAGNTIYF
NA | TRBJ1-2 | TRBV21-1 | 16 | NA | TGTGCCAGCAGCAAAGTCATTTTTCGGCCTGACTATGGCTACACCTTC | CASSKVIFRPDYGYTF
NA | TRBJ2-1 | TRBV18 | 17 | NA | TGTGCCAGCTCACCCCTTTGGGATTTAGGGCCTGTCAGTGAGCAGTTCTTC | CASSPLWDLGPVSEQFF
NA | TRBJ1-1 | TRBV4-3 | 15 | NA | TGCGCCAGCAGCCAGACACCTATCAGCGCCACTGAAGCTTTCTTT | CASSQTPISATEAFF
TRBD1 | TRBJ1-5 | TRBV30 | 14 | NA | TGTGCCTGCAAAAGACAGGGTGGAAATCAGCCCCAGCATTTT | CACKRQGGNQPQHF
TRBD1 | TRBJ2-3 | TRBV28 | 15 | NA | TGTGCCAGCAGGACCGCAGGACAGGGGACAGATACGCAGTATTTT | CASRTAGQGTDTQYF
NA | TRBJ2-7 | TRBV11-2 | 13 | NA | TGTGCCAGCAGCTTCGTCAATTCCTACGAGCAGTACTTC | CASSFVNSYEQYF
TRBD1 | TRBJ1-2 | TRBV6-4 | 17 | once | TGTGCCAGCAGCGTGGGGACAGGGGGCGCGACTAGCTATGGCTACACCTTC | CASSVGTGGATSYGYTF
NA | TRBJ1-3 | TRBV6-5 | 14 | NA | TGTGCCAGCAGTTACAGGGGTTCTGGAAACACCATATATTTT | CASSYRGSGNTIYF
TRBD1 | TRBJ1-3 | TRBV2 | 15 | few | TGTGCCAGCAGTGTGGACAGGGGGCTTGGAAACACCATATATTTT | CASSVDRGLGNTIYF
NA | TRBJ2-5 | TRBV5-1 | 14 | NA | TGCGCCAGCAGCTTGGTAGGGATAGGTGAGACCCAGTACTTC | CASSLVGIGETQYF
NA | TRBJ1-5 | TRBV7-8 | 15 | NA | TGTGCCAGCACCCCTTCCAGAGGGCGCAATCAGCCCCAGCATTTT | CASTPSRGRNQPQHF
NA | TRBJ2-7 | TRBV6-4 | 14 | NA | TGTGCCAGCAGTTTCAACAGGGAGAGTCACGAGCAGTACTTC | CASSFNRESHEQYF
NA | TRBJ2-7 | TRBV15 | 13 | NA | TGTGCCACCAGCCAAACCGAGGCGGTCGAGCAGTACTTC | CATSQTEAVEQYF
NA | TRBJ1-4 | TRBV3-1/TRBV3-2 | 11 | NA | TGTGCCAGCAGGCGCGCCGGAAAACTGTTTTTT | CASRRAGKLFF
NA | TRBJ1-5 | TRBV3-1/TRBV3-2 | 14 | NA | TGTGCCAGCAGCCAAATACCTGGCAATCAGCCCCAGCATTTT | CASSQIPGNQPQHF
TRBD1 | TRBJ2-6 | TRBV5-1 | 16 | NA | TGCGCCAGCAGGGCAAACAGGGGTTGGGGGGCCAACGTCCTGACTTTC | CASRANRGWGANVLTF
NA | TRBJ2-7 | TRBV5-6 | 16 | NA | TGTGCCAGCAGCTTGGGGCCCGGCGGGGCTCTATACGAGCAGTACTTC | CASSLGPGGALYEQYF
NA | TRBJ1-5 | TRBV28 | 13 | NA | TGTGCCAGCAGTTTACACAGCAATCAGCCCCAGCATTTT | CASSLHSNQPQHF
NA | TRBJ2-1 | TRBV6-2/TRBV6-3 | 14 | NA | TGTGCCAGCAGTTACCGGACGACATCCATTGAGCAGTTCTTC | CASSYRTTSIEQFF
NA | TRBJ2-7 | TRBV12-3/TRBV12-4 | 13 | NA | TGTGCCAGCGCTTGGACGAGTGCCTACGAGCAGTACTTC | CASAWTSAYEQYF
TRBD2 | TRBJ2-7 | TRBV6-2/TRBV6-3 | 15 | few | TGTGCCAGCAGTTATGCGGGGACTAGCGGCTACGAGCAGTACTTC | CASSYAGTSGYEQYF
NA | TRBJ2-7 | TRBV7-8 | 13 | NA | TGTGCCAGCAGAGCTTCTACCGTAGGTGAGCAGTACTTC | CASRASTVGEQYF
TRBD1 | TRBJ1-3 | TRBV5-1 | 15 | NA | TGCGCCAGCAGCTCGGGACAGGGGCCAGGAAACACCATATATTTT | CASSSGQGPGNTIYF
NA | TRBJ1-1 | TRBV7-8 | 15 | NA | TGTGCCAGCAGCTTAGTGGGCAGGATGAACACTGAAGCTTTCTTT | CASSLVGRMNTEAFF
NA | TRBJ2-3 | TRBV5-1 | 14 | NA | TGCGCCAGCAGCTTAGAGACTAGCACAGATACGCAGTATTTT | CASSLETSTDTQYF
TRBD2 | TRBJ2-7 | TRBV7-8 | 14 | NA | TGTGCCAGCAGCTTCGGACTAGCGGGGCGCGAGCAGTACTTC | CASSFGLAGREQYF
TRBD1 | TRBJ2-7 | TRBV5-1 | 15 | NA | TGCGCCAGCAGCCCCCGTGACAGGGGGCACTACGAGCAGTACTTC | CASSPRDRGHYEQYF
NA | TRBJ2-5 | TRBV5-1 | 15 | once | TGCGCCAGCAGCAACGCAGTAGCGGTGAGGGAGACCCAGTACTTC | CASSNAVAVRETQYF
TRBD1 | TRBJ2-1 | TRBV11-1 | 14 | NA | TGTGCCAGCAGCTTCTACAGGGGCATAAATGAGCAGTTCTTC | CASSFYRGINEQFF
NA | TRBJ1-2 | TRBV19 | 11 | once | TGTGCCAGTAGTATAGAAGGAGGCTACACCTTC | CASSIEGGYTF
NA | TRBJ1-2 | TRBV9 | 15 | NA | TGTGCCAGCAGCGTAGCTCTGAGTGTTCAGAATGGCTACACCTTC | CASSVALSVQNGYTF
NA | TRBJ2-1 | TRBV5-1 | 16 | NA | TGCGCCAGCAGCTTGGCCTCAGTGAGGGACTACAATGAGCAGTTCTTC | CASSLASVRDYNEQFF
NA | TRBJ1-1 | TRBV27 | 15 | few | TGTGCCAGCAGTTTGGAGTGGGGGACGAACACTGAAGCTTTCTTT | CASSLEWGTNTEAFF
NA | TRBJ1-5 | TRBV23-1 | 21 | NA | TGCGCCAGCAGTCAATTGGTCCGGATCCATGCCCCTTTCTATAGCAATCAGCCCCAGCATTTT | CASSQLVRIHAPFYSNQPQHF
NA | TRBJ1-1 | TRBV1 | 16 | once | TGCACTCGGGGGGGGACCTCATCCCCGCTTCATGGCGAAGCTTTCTTT | CTRGGTSSPLHGEAFF
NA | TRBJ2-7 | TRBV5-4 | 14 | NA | TGTGCCAGCAGCTTAGACCGAGGAAGTTACGAGCAGTACTTC | CASSLDRGSYEQYF
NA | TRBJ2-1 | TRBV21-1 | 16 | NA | TGTGCCCGCCGCGGGCGGGGGGGAGAGGTCTACAATGAGCAGTTCTTC | CARRGRGGEVYNEQFF
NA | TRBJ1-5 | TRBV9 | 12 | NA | TGTGCCAGCAGTTCAGGGGATCAGCCCCAGCATTTT | CASSSGDQPQHF
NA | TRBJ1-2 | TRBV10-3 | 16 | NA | TGTGCCATCAGTGGTGTGTTGGGCCGAAAGGACTATGGCTACACCTTC | CAISGVLGRKDYGYTF
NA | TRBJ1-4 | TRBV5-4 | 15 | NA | TGTGCCAGCAGCCATACAGGGTCAACTAATGAAAAACTGTTTTTT | CASSHTGSTNEKLFF
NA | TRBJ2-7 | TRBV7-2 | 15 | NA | TGTGCCAGCAGCTTAGTAGCAGGGATAGCCTACGAGCAGTACTTC | CASSLVAGIAYEQYF
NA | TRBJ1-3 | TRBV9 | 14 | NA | TGTGCCAGCAGCGTAGAACGAACTGGAAACACCATATATTTT | CASSVERTGNTIYF
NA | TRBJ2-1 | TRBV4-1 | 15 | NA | TGCGCCAGCAGCCACCGGGACGGGACCTACAATGAGCAGTTCTTC | CASSHRDGTYNEQFF